The clone carrying this T cell receptor beta chain occurred a few times. These data belong to a study of blood T cell repertoires in COVID-19. Overall study: T cells, B-cell-depleted T cells, or PBMCs provided the cDNA or gDNA that served as material.

Under the authors' procedure: By means of reference gene primer amplification, nucleated cell counts were estimated. TCRdb's table, derived via immunoSEQ multiplex PCR, lists solely in-frame clones and lacks some. The V and J calls and clone size are taken from that table; D and trimming were inferred from the DNA. Of a few hundred thousand clones listed, roughly 86% were seen once; the top ten hold 9% to 9.5%. CDR1 and CDR2 (germline): SEHNR, FQNEAQ (reference sequence). With 1 base clipped from V and 9 bases from J, the junction kept 7 bases outside the gene matches. The CDR3 extends over 14 amino acids.

Sequencing was carried out using peripheral blood. The chain links TRBV7-9 to TRBJ2-7; 9 bases align to TRBD1. The origin of this receptor is a man between 18 and 29 years old with active or convalescent COVID-19. CDR3 sequence (DNA): TGTGCCAGCAGCTTAGGGACAGGGGAGTTCGGGCAGTACTTC. It yields the protein CASSLGTGEFGQYF.